This T cell receptor (beta chain) was sequenced in a study of blood T cells in healthy people across ages. Primed by a sample-barcoded 5' primer and a J-beta primer mix, a second PCR proceeded for about 7 to 12 cycles. TCRdb recomputed calls from the 5' RACE reads with MiXCR, one row per CDR3 protein. Here the sample spans around 620,000 distinct CDR3 sequences, 25% to 30% being singletons. This clonotype has only a few counts. PBMCs were isolated at a quantity of at least 7 million per sample. The CDR3 totals 12 residues. Trimming stripped 5 bases from V and 5 bases from J, with 9 bases between. Germline CDR1 reads SNHLY; CDR2 reads FYNNEI.

This clonotype originated in a woman between 70 and 85 years old in good health. Sequencing used blood. The chain combines TRBV2 with TRBJ1-2; D remains ambiguous. The CDR3 is CASSPITYGYTF. The CDR3 nucleotides are TGTGCCAGCAGTCCCATTACGTATGGCTACACCTTC. Based on the CDR3 plus reference TRBV2 and TRBJ1-2, the full variable domain is EPEVTQTPSHQVTQMGQEVILRCVPISNHLYFYWYRQILGQKVEFLVSFYNNEISEKSEIFDDQFSVERPDGSNFTLKIRSTKLEDSAMYFCASSPITYGYTFGSGTRLTVV.